A single sample gave rise to the 8 T cell receptor beta chains below, sequenced in a study of blood T cell repertoires in COVID-19. TCRdb's table, derived via immunoSEQ multiplex PCR, lists solely in-frame clones and lacks some. The profile covers 200,000 to 250,000 clones, with 84% appearing a single time and approximately 8% taken by the ten largest. Sequences were obtained from peripheral blood. Receptors were obtained from a woman of 80 years or more with COVID-19, enrolled during active disease.

This clone was seen a handful of times. V usage is TRBV18 and J usage is TRBJ1-5, with D uncertain. Germline V gives CDR1 KGHSH, CDR2 LQKENI. The V end was cut by 2 bases, the J end by 3 bases, with 5 bases between. CDR3 length equals 13 residues. CDR3 protein: CASSPAVNQPQHF. The CDR3 DNA sequence: TGTGCCAGCTCACCAGCGGTCAATCAGCCCCAGCATTTT.

The chain has TRBV7-2 and TRBJ2-7; 12 bases fit TRBD1. This CDR3 is 17 amino acids long. V was pared by 8 bases and J by 0 bases, with 11 bases of the junction left unmatched. Germline V gene lookup returns CDR1 SGHTA and CDR2 FQGNSA. The CDR3 spells CASGRDRGRPNSYEQYF. In nucleotides, the CDR3 is TGTGCCAGCGGACGGGACAGGGGGCGACCAAACTCCTACGAGCAGTACTTC. Full variable domain (rest looked up from reference TRBV7-2 and TRBJ2-7): GAGVSQSPSNKVTEKGKDVELRCDPISGHTALYWYRQSLGQGLEFLIYFQGNSAPDKSGLPSDRFSAERTGGSVSTLTIQRTQQEDSAVYLCASGRDRGRPNSYEQYFGPGTRLTVT.

Of note for this clone: One end of the junction varies from germline; a read error may be responsible. V is TRBV5-1 and J is TRBJ2-7, with 12 nucleotides matching TRBD1. Looked up from germline, CDR1 is SGHRS and CDR2 is YFSETQ. CDR3 size: 14 residues. The CDR3 DNA is TGCGCCAGCAGCCCCGGGACAGGGGGCTACGTTGGCAGCTTC. This translates into CASSPGTGGYVGSF.

The gene calls are TRBV4-1 and TRBJ1-2, with D perhaps matching TRBD1 (6 bases). The V gene lost 3 bases and the J gene lost 7 bases, with 15 bases spanning the gap. This CDR3 spans 14 amino acids. CDR1 and CDR2 from the germline V gene are MGHRA and YSYEKL. The CDR3: CASSQVGGQGGYTF. In DNA form, the CDR3 reads TGCGCCAGCAGCCAGGTCGGGGGGCAGGGTGGCTACACCTTC.

The chain has TRBV5-1 and TRBJ2-2, with 7 bases matching TRBD2. The V segment lost 0 bases and the J segment 4 bases; nucleotides outside the gene matches: 6. The CDR3 consists of 16 residues. CDR1 is SGHRS, CDR2 YFSETQ, per germline. The CDR3: CASSLAGGTGTGELFF. The CDR3 region has the DNA TGCGCCAGCAGCTTGGCCGGGGGGACGGGCACCGGGGAGCTGTTTTTT. Drawing the rest from reference TRBV5-1 and TRBJ2-2, the complete variable domain is KAGVTQTPRYLIKTRGQQVTLSCSPISGHRSVSWYQQTPGQGLQFLFEYFSETQRNKGNFPGRFSGRQFSNSRSEMNVSTLELGDSALYLCASSLAGGTGTGELFFGEGSRLTVL.

This clone was recorded once. The rearrangement links TRBV7-3 to TRBJ2-7, with TRBD1 matching 10 bases. Germline loops: CDR1 SGHTA, CDR2 FQGTGA. This CDR3 has 15 residues. V was pared by 5 bases and J by 3 bases, with 7 bases of the junction left unmatched. The CDR3 is CASSPAGDRGYEQYF. In nucleotides, the CDR3 is TGTGCCAGCAGCCCGGCCGGGGACAGGGGCTACGAGCAGTACTTC.

The V and J genes are TRBV14 and TRBJ1-2; the D gene is possibly TRBD1 (5 bases). Germline V gives CDR1 SGHDN, CDR2 FVKESK. This CDR3 has 15 amino acids. V lost 4 bases, J lost 2 bases, and 14 bases lay in between. DNA for the CDR3: TGTGCCAGCAGCCCCCGTGCAGGGCCCAACTATGGCTACACCTTC. Its protein product is CASSPRAGPNYGYTF.

This sequence joins TRBV9 and TRBJ2-3; 7 nucleotides agree with TRBD2. Germline assignment: CDR1 SGDLS and CDR2 YYNGEE. The trim removed 0 bases at V and 3 bases at J, leaving 4 bases unmatched. The CDR3 sequence is 15 residues long. CDR3 region: CASSVGGGSTDTQYF. CDR3 DNA: TGTGCCAGCAGCGTAGGAGGCGGGAGTACAGATACGCAGTATTTT.